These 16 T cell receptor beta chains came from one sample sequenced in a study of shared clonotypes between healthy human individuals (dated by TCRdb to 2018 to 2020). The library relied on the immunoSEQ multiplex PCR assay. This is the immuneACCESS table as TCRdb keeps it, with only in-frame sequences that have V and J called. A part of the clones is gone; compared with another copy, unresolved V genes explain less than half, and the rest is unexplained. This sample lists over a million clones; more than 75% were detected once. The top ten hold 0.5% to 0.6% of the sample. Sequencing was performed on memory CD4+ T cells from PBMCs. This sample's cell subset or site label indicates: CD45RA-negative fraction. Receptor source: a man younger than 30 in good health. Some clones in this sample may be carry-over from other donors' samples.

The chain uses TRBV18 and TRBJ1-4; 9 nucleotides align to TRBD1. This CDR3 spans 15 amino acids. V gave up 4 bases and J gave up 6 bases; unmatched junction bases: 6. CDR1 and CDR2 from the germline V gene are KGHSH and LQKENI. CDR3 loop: CASSLRQGEDEKLFF. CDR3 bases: TGTGCCAGCTCACTCCGACAGGGGGAGGATGAAAAACTGTTTTTT.

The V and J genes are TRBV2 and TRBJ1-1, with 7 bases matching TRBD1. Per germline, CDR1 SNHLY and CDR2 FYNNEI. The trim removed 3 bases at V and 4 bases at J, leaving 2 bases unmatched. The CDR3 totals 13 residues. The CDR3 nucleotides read TGTGCCAGCAGTGAGGGACAGACCACTGAAGCTTTCTTT. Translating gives CASSEGQTTEAFF. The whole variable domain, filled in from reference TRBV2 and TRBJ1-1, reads EPEVTQTPSHQVTQMGQEVILRCVPISNHLYFYWYRQILGQKVEFLVSFYNNEISEKSEIFDDQFSVERPDGSNFTLKIRSTKLEDSAMYFCASSEGQTTEAFFGQGTRLTVV.

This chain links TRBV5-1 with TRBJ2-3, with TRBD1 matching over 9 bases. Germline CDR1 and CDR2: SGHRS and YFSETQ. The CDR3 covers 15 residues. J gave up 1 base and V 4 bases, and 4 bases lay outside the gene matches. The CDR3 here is CASSRTGGGTDTQYF. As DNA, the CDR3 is TGCGCCAGCAGCCGCACAGGGGGCGGCACAGATACGCAGTATTTT.

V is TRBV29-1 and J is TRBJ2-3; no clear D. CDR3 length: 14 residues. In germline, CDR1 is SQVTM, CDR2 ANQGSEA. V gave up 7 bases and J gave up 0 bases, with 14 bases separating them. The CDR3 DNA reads TGCAGCGCAGTCCAGGTCGGGAGCACAGATACGCAGTATTTT. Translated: CSAVQVGSTDTQYF.

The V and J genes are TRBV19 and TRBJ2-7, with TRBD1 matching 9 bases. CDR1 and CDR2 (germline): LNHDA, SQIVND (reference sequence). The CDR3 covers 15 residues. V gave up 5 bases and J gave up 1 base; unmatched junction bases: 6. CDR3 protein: CASSGRTGASYEQYF. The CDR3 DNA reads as TGTGCCAGTAGTGGACGGACAGGGGCTTCCTACGAGCAGTACTTC.

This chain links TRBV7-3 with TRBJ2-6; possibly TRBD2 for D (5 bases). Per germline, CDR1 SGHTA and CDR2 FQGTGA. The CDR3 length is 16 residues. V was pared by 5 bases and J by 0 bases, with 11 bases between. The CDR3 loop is CASSPSGFSGANVLTF. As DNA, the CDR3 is TGTGCCAGCAGCCCATCGGGGTTCTCTGGGGCCAACGTCCTGACTTTC.

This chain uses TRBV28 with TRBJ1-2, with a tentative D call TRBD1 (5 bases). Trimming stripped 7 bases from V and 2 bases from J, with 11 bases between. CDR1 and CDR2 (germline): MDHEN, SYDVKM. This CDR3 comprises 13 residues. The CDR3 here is CASTQDTNYGYTF. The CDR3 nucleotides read TGTGCCAGCACCCAGGACACCAACTATGGCTACACCTTC.

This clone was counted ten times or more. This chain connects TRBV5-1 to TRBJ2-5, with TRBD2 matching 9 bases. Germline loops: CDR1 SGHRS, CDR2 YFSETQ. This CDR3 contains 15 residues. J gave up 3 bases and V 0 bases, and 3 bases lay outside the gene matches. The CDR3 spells CASSLAASGEETQYF. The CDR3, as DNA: TGCGCCAGCAGCTTGGCCGCTAGCGGGGAAGAGACCCAGTACTTC.

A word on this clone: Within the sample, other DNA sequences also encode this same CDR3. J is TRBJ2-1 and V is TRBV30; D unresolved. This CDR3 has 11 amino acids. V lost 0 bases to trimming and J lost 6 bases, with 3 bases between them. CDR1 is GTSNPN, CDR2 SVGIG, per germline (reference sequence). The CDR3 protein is CAWSVTNEQFF. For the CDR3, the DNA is TGTGCCTGGAGTGTTACCAATGAGCAGTTCTTC.

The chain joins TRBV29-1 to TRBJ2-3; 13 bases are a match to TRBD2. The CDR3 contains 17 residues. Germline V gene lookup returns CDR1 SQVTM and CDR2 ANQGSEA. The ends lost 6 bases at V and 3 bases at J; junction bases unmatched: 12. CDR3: CSVALAGGPFATDTQYF. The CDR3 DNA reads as TGCAGCGTGGCACTAGCGGGAGGGCCATTCGCAACAGATACGCAGTATTTT.

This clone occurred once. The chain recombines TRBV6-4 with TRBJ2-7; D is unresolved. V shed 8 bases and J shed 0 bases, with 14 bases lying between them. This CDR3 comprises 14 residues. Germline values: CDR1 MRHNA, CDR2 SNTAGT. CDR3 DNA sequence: TGTGCCAGCCCTTCTGACCGGCCCTCCTACGAGCAGTACTTC. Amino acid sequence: CASPSDRPSYEQYF.

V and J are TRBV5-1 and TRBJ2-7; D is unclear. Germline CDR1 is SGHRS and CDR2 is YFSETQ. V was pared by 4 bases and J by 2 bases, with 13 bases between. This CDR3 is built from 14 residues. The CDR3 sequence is CASSITQTTYEQYF. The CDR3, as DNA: TGCGCCAGCAGCATTACTCAAACTACCTACGAGCAGTACTTC.

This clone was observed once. CDR3 nucleotide sequence: TGTGCCAGCAGCATCCCACGGGAAGGGGAGTGGGGGGGGCAGTTCTTC. Its protein is CASSIPREGEWGGQFF. The chain recombines TRBV5-8 with TRBJ2-1, with TRBD2 matching 7 bases. There are 16 residues in the CDR3. The germline gives CDR1 SGHTS, CDR2 YDEGEE. V was clipped by 4 bases and J by 12 bases; unmatched bases: 19.

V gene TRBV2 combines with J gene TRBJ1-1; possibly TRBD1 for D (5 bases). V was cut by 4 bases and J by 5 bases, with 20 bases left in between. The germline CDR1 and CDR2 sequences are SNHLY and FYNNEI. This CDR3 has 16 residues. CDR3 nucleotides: TGTGCCAGCAGTGGACGGGACGGACGACTGGGGACTGAAGCTTTCTTT. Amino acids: CASSGRDGRLGTEAFF.

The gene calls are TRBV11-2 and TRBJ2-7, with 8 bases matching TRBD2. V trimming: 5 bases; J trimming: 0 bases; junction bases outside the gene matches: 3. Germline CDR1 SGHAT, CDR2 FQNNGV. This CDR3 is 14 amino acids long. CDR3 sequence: CASSPTSGSYEQYF. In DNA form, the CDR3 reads TGTGCCAGCAGCCCAACTAGCGGCTCCTACGAGCAGTACTTC. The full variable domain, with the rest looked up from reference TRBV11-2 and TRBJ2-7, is EAGVAQSPRYKIIEKRQSVAFWCNPISGHATLYWYQQILGQGPKLLIQFQNNGVVDDSQLPKDRFSAERLKGVDSTLKIQPAKLEDSAVYLCASSPTSGSYEQYFGPGTRLTVT.

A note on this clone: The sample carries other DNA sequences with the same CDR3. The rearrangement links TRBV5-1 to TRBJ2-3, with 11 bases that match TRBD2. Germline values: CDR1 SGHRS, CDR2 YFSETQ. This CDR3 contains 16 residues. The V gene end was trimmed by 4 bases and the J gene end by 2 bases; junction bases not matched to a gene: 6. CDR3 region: CASSPGTSGLTDTQYF. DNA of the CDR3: TGCGCCAGCAGCCCAGGGACTAGCGGACTCACAGATACGCAGTATTTT. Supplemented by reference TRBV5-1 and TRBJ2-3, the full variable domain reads KAGVTQTPRYLIKTRGQQVTLSCSPISGHRSVSWYQQTPGQGLQFLFEYFSETQRNKGNFPGRFSGRQFSNSRSEMNVSTLELGDSALYLCASSPGTSGLTDTQYFGPGTRLTVL.